One sample yielded the 31 T cell receptor beta chains listed below, sequenced in a study of T cells after yellow fever vaccination. From the 5' RACE reads, TCRdb called clonotypes with MiXCR, one entry per CDR3 protein. The sample has 550,000 to 750,000 distinct CDR3 sequences; roughly 12% are singletons. The material was PBMCs, obtained on the day of the yellow fever booster vaccination. Receptors were obtained from a man aged 25-45 years who received the YFV17D yellow fever vaccine.

The gene calls are TRBV6-5 and TRBJ2-2; D not certain. The ends were cut back, 6 bases at V and 3 bases at J, with 5 bases in the middle. Looked up from germline, CDR1 is MNHEY and CDR2 is SVGAGI. The CDR3 runs to 12 residues. CDR3 sequence (DNA): TGTGCCAGCAGGGGTTACACCGGGGAGCTGTTTTTT. Translated, it gives CASRGYTGELFF.

The chain carries TRBV6-6 and TRBJ2-7; perhaps TRBD2 as D (6 bases). V was trimmed by 6 bases and J by 4 bases, leaving 13 bases between them. Per the germline V gene, CDR1 is MNHNY and CDR2 is SVGAGI (reference sequence). The CDR3 length is 13 residues. In DNA form, the CDR3 reads TGTGCCAGCAGGGACTATTCTAGGTACGAGCAGTACTTC. Amino acid sequence: CASRDYSRYEQYF.

This clonotype was seen a few times. The chain joins TRBV4-3 to TRBJ2-7; D may match TRBD1 or TRBD2 (5 bases each). CDR1 and CDR2 (germline): LGHNA, YSLEER. Trimming left V 0 bases short and J 6 bases short, with 24 bases between. The CDR3 is 18 amino acids. This CDR3 is CASSQEPRGSTGTVEQYF. CDR3 DNA: TGCGCCAGCAGCCAAGAGCCCCGTGGCTCCACTGGGACGGTCGAGCAGTACTTC.

The CDR3 DNA is TGTGCCAGTGACACAGGGGGCTGGAATTCACCCCTCCACTTT. This codes for CASDTGGWNSPLHF. The chain carries TRBV19 and TRBJ1-6; 9 bases are shared with TRBD1. After removal of 8 bases from V and 7 bases from J, the junction contained 6 bases not matched to a gene. The CDR3 runs to 14 residues. The germline V gene encodes CDR1 LNHDA and CDR2 SQIVND (reference sequence).

The chain combines TRBV7-9 with TRBJ2-3; TRBD2 agrees at 11 bases. V lost 7 bases to trimming and J lost 4 bases; unmatched junction nucleotides: 7. CDR3 length: 15 amino acids. The germline V gene has CDR1 SEHNR and CDR2 FQNEAQ (reference sequence). The CDR3 loop reads CASTTSGKSADTQYF. The DNA for the CDR3 is TGTGCCAGCACGACTAGCGGGAAGTCCGCAGATACGCAGTATTTT.

The rearrangement joins TRBV7-9 to TRBJ1-1, with unresolved D. In germline, CDR1 is SEHNR, CDR2 FQNEAQ (reference sequence). CDR3 length equals 15 residues. V was shortened by 1 base and J by 4 bases, with 13 bases between the two germline ends. CDR3 in amino acids: CASSLGAVGITEAFF. CDR3 DNA sequence: TGTGCCAGCAGCTTAGGAGCAGTCGGGATCACTGAAGCTTTCTTT.

This clonotype has ten or more counts. The V call is TRBV4-2, the J call TRBJ2-7, with D tentatively TRBD1 or TRBD2 (5 bases each). Germline values: CDR1 LGHNA, CDR2 YNFKEQ. The CDR3 length is 13 residues. The germline V and J ends were trimmed by 0 bases and 7 bases, with 10 bases remaining between them. The CDR3 sequence is CASSQERGSEQYF. DNA for the CDR3: TGTGCCAGCAGCCAAGAGAGGGGTTCGGAGCAGTACTTC.

The genes are TRBV29-1 and TRBJ2-7, with D unresolved. V lost 2 bases to trimming and J lost 2 bases, with 10 bases between them. CDR1 and CDR2 (germline): SQVTM, ANQGSEA. This CDR3 comprises 13 residues. CDR3 amino acids: CSVESPGAYEQYF. The DNA for the CDR3 is TGCAGCGTTGAATCCCCCGGCGCCTACGAGCAGTACTTC.

This clonotype was picked up many times. The V call is TRBV6-5, the J call TRBJ2-3, with D hard to call. The CDR3 extends over 15 amino acids. V lost 3 bases and J 0 bases, leaving 10 bases between the germline ends. Germline V gives CDR1 MNHEY, CDR2 SVGAGI. CDR3: CASSYKAVSTDTQYF. CDR3 bases: TGTGCCAGCAGTTATAAGGCGGTGAGCACAGATACGCAGTATTTT.

This chain links TRBV18 with TRBJ2-3, with 11 bases identical to TRBD2. In germline, CDR1 is KGHSH, CDR2 LQKENI. The CDR3 covers 18 residues. Losses at the gene ends were 1 base for V and 2 bases for J; bases not matched to a gene: 8. CDR3 residues: CASSPRLAGGGDTDTQYF. The CDR3 region has the DNA TGTGCCAGCTCACCACGTCTAGCGGGAGGCGGGGACACAGATACGCAGTATTTT.

V is TRBV5-1 and J is TRBJ2-3; 7 bases map to TRBD1. J lost 0 bases, V lost 6 bases, and 4 bases had no gene match. Germline CDR1 reads SGHRS; CDR2 reads YFSETQ. CDR3 length: 14 amino acids. CDR3 loop: CASKTGWSTDTQYF. CDR3 sequence (DNA): TGCGCCAGCAAGACAGGGTGGAGCACAGATACGCAGTATTTT.

V is TRBV10-3 and J is TRBJ1-6; D is uncertain. This CDR3 region has 14 residues. Trimming removed 7 bases at V and 8 bases at J, with 15 bases between. CDR1 and CDR2 (germline): ENHRY, SYGVKD. CDR3 region: CAITKEVRDSPLHF. Written as DNA, the CDR3 is TGTGCCATCACTAAGGAGGTACGCGATTCACCCCTCCACTTT.

The chain couples TRBV20-1 to TRBJ2-1, with 12 bases that match TRBD2. This CDR3 region has 14 residues. Germline V gene lookup returns CDR1 DFQATT and CDR2 SNEGSKA (reference sequence). The V segment lost 3 bases and the J segment 7 bases; nucleotides outside the gene matches: 4. The DNA for the CDR3 is TGCAGTGCTAGTGGACTAGCGGGATTGAATGAGCAGTTCTTC. This gives the protein CSASGLAGLNEQFF.

This clonotype was observed at least ten times. A read error may produce the germline difference seen at one junction end. This chain uses TRBV12-3 or TRBV12-4 with TRBJ2-3, with D perhaps TRBD2 (5 bases). The CDR3 extends over 13 amino acids. This CDR3 reads CASSGGSTDTQYF. The CDR3 coding sequence is TGCGCCAGCAGTGGCGGGAGCACAGATACGCAGTATTTT.

This clonotype showed up many times. The chain carries TRBV7-2 and TRBJ2-1; D gene ambiguous. The germline V gene has CDR1 SGHTA and CDR2 FQGNSA. The CDR3 is made up of 13 amino acids. V was shortened by 0 bases and J by 4 bases, with 4 bases between the two germline ends. Written as DNA, the CDR3 is TGTGCCAGCAGCTTAGCGATGTACAATGAGCAGTTCTTC. Amino acid sequence: CASSLAMYNEQFF.

This clonotype was recorded at least ten times. The genes are TRBV20-1 and TRBJ1-2; D is ambiguous. The CDR3 covers 15 residues. Deletions cut 5 bases from V and 4 bases from J, with 20 bases between. Per germline, CDR1 DFQATT and CDR2 SNEGSKA (reference sequence). CDR3 amino acids: CSASPGSLRGYGYTF. The CDR3 coding sequence is TGCAGTGCTTCGCCTGGGTCCCTACGAGGCTATGGCTACACCTTC.

This clonotype was counted between two and nine times. The CDR3 sequence is CASSPPGEGGTEAFF. CDR3 bases: TGTGCCAGCTCACCACCGGGGGAAGGAGGCACTGAAGCTTTCTTT. The chain carries TRBV18 and TRBJ1-1, with D perhaps TRBD1 (5 bases). Germline V lookup: CDR1 KGHSH, CDR2 LQKENI. The CDR3 is 15 amino acids. V lost 0 bases to trimming and J lost 4 bases, with 12 bases between them.

This clonotype was detected a few times. V gene TRBV4-2 combines with J gene TRBJ2-7, with 11 bases lining up with TRBD2. The germline CDR1 and CDR2 sequences are LGHNA and YNFKEQ. V shed 2 bases, J shed 0 bases, and the junction held 3 bases outside the gene matches. The CDR3 totals 16 residues. The CDR3 nucleotides read TGTGCCAGCAGCCAAACTAGCGGGAGTGGCTCCTACGAGCAGTACTTC. Translated: CASSQTSGSGSYEQYF.

The chain combines TRBV12-3 or TRBV12-4 with TRBJ2-3; D is perhaps TRBD2 (6 bases). The CDR3 is made up of 13 amino acids. Trimming removed 8 bases from V and 7 bases from J, with 16 bases in between. The chain's CDR3 is CASGTSLTNTQYF. DNA of the CDR3: TGTGCCAGCGGAACTAGCCTTACTAATACGCAGTATTTT.

This clonotype occurred a few times. V and J are TRBV12-3 or TRBV12-4 and TRBJ1-4; 10 bases match TRBD1. The CDR3 sequence is 14 residues long. Trimming removed 3 bases from V and 7 bases from J; junction bases left unmatched: 2. CDR3 DNA sequence: TGTGCCAGCAGTTTTCGGACAGGGGGTGAAAAACTGTTTTTT. Amino acids: CASSFRTGGEKLFF.

This clonotype was detected only a few times. The V and J genes are TRBV20-1 and TRBJ1-2; 9 bases agree with TRBD1. V gave up 5 bases and J gave up 4 bases; unmatched junction bases: 8. Germline CDR1 and CDR2: DFQATT and SNEGSKA (reference sequence). The CDR3 has 14 amino acids. CDR3 nucleotides: TGCAGTGCTCTCCGGGACAGGGTCCCCTATGGCTACACCTTC. It codes for CSALRDRVPYGYTF.

This clonotype was detected a few times. The rearrangement uses TRBV7-2 and TRBJ2-2, with TRBD1 matching 8 bases. Looked up from germline, CDR1 is SGHTA and CDR2 is FQGNSA. With 5 bases clipped from V and 5 bases from J, the junction kept 7 bases outside the gene matches. This CDR3 region has 15 residues. The CDR3: CASSRWTGRTGELFF. CDR3 nucleotide sequence: TGTGCCAGCAGCCGGTGGACAGGGAGGACCGGGGAGCTGTTTTTT.

This clonotype was counted a few times. CDR3 bases: TGTGCCAGCAGTTCCCGTTCTGCGGGAGGAGAGACCCAGTACTTC. Translated, it gives CASSSRSAGGETQYF. This chain connects TRBV27 to TRBJ2-5; 8 nucleotides match TRBD2. The CDR3 extends over 15 amino acids. The germline V gene encodes CDR1 MNHEY and CDR2 SMNVEV (reference sequence). V gave up 4 bases and J gave up 4 bases; unmatched junction bases: 8.

A few counts support this clonotype. The chain is built from TRBV20-1 and TRBJ2-2, with a possible D match to TRBD2 (6 bases). The germline V and J ends were trimmed by 6 bases and 7 bases, with 18 bases remaining between them. Germline V gene data show CDR1 as DFQATT and CDR2 as SNEGSKA (reference sequence). The CDR3 consists of 14 residues. CDR3 nucleotides: TGCAGTGCCCCCTCAGCGGGCACTGGCGGGGAGCTGTTTTTT. Translated, it gives CSAPSAGTGGELFF.

The table lists this clonotype with a few counts. This sequence joins TRBV5-4 and TRBJ1-1; 9 bases agree with TRBD1. The CDR3 is made up of 16 amino acids. The V segment lost 4 bases and the J segment 1 base; nucleotides outside the gene matches: 8. Germline loops: CDR1 SGHNT, CDR2 YYREEE (reference sequence). CDR3 loop: CASSSQPGQGNTEAFF. Written as DNA, the CDR3 is TGTGCCAGCAGCAGTCAACCGGGACAGGGGAACACTGAAGCTTTCTTT.

The chain employs TRBV5-1 and TRBJ2-7; a possible D gene is TRBD2 (6 bases). Trimming removed 3 bases from V and 0 bases from J, with 13 bases in between. There are 15 residues in the CDR3. CDR1 is SGHRS and CDR2 is YFSETQ in the germline V gene. CDR3 residues: CASSWTRGSSYEQYF. CDR3 nucleotides: TGCGCCAGCAGCTGGACCCGGGGGAGCTCCTACGAGCAGTACTTC.

The chain links TRBV7-9 to TRBJ2-1; D not certain. Between the trimmed V and J ends, which lost 1 base and 8 bases, there was a span of 9 bases. Germline CDR1 SEHNR, CDR2 FQNEAQ (reference sequence). This CDR3 spans 13 amino acids. The CDR3 here is CASSLGSWDEQFF. The CDR3 nucleotides read TGTGCCAGCAGCTTAGGGAGCTGGGATGAGCAGTTCTTC.

This clonotype turned up a few times. This chain links TRBV18 with TRBJ2-6, with 9 bases fitting TRBD1. Trimming cost V 6 bases and J 2 bases; bases outside gene matches: 8. Germline CDR1 and CDR2: KGHSH and LQKENI. The length of the CDR3 is 17 residues. The CDR3 spells CASSRWDRVAGANVLTF. CDR3 in DNA: TGTGCCAGCTCGCGGTGGGACAGGGTAGCTGGGGCCAACGTCCTGACTTTC.

This clonotype occurred many times. The chain recombines TRBV18 with TRBJ2-1; possible D gene TRBD2, 6 bases. The CDR3 loop spans 15 amino acids. CDR1 is KGHSH and CDR2 is LQKENI in the germline V gene. V was cut by 3 bases and J by 4 bases, with 13 bases left in between. CDR3 protein: CASSPGEALYNEQFF. The CDR3 region has the DNA TGTGCCAGCTCACCCGGGGAGGCACTATACAATGAGCAGTTCTTC.

This chain connects TRBV9 to TRBJ2-2, with 12 bases that match TRBD2. The CDR3 length is 16 residues. Germline CDR1 is SGDLS and CDR2 is YYNGEE. V shed 2 bases, J shed 2 bases, and the junction held 1 base outside the gene matches. CDR3 coding DNA: TGTGCCAGCAGCGTTGGACTAGCGGGAAACACCGGGGAGCTGTTTTTT. It encodes CASSVGLAGNTGELFF.

This clonotype was counted only a few times. The CDR3 nucleotides read TGTGCCAGCAGACTTAGCGGGTACTCCTACGAGCAGTACTTC. This sequence encodes CASRLSGYSYEQYF. The chain has TRBV12-3 or TRBV12-4 and TRBJ2-7, with 7 nucleotides matching TRBD2. The V and J ends lost 6 bases and 0 bases, in that order; junction bases with no gene match: 5. This CDR3 is built from 14 residues.